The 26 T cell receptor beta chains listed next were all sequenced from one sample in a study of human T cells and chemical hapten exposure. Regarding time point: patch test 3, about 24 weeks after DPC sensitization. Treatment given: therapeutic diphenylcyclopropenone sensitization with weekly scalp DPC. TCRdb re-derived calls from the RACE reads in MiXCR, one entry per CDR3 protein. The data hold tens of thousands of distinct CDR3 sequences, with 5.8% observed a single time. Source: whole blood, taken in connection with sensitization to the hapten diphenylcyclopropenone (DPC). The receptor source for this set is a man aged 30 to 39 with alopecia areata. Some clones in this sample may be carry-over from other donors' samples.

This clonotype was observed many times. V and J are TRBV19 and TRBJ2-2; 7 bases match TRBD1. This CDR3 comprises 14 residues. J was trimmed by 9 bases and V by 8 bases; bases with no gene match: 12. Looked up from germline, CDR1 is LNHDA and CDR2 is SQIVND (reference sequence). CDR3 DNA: TGTGCCAGTTCTTGGACAGGACTGGCCAGGGAGCTGTTTTTT. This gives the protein CASSWTGLARELFF.

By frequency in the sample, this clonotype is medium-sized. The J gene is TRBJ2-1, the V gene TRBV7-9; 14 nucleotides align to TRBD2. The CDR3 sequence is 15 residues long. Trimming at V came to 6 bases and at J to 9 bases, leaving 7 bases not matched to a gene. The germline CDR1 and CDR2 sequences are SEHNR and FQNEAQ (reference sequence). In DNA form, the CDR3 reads TGTGCCAGCAGGGGGGGGACTAGCGGGAGAGGTGAGCAGTTCTTC. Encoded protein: CASRGGTSGRGEQFF.

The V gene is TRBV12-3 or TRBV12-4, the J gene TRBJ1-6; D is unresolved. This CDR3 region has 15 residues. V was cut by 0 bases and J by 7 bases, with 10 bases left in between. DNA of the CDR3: TGTGCCAGCAGTTTAGCATCGGGGAAGAATTCACCCCTCCACTTT. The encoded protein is CASSLASGKNSPLHF.

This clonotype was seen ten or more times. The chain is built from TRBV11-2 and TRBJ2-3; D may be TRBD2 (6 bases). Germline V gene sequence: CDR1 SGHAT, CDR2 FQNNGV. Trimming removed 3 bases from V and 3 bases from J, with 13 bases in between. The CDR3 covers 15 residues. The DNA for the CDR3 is TGTGCCAGCAGCTTGCCCGGGAGCGGAACAGATACGCAGTATTTT. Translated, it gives CASSLPGSGTDTQYF. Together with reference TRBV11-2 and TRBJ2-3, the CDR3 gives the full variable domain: EAGVAQSPRYKIIEKRQSVAFWCNPISGHATLYWYQQILGQGPKLLIQFQNNGVVDDSQLPKDRFSAERLKGVDSTLKIQPAKLEDSAVYLCASSLPGSGTDTQYFGPGTRLTVL.

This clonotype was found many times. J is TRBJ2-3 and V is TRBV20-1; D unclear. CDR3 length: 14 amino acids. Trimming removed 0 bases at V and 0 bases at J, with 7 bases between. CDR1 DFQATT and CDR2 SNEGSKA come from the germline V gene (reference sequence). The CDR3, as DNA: TGCAGTGCTAGAGATCCGACGAGCACAGATACGCAGTATTTT. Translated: CSARDPTSTDTQYF.

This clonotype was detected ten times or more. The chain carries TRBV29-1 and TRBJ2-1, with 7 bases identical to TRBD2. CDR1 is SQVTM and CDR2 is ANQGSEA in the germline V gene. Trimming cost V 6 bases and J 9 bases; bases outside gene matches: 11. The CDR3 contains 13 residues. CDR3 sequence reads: CSVKREGRSEQFF. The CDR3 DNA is TGCAGCGTCAAAAGGGAGGGTAGGAGTGAGCAGTTCTTC.

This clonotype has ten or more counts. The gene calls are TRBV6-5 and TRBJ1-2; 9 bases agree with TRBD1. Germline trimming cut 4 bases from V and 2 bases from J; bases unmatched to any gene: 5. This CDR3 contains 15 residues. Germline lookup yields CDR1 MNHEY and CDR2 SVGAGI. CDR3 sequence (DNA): TGTGCCAGCAGTTCCGAGGACAGGGGCAACTATGGCTACACCTTC. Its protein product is CASSSEDRGNYGYTF.

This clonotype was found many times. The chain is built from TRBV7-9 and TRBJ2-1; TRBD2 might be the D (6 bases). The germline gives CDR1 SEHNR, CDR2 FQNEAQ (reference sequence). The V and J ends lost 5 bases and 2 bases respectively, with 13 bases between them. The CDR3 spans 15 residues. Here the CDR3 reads CASSATTSPYNEQFF. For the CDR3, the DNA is TGTGCCAGCAGCGCCACTACTAGCCCCTACAATGAGCAGTTCTTC.

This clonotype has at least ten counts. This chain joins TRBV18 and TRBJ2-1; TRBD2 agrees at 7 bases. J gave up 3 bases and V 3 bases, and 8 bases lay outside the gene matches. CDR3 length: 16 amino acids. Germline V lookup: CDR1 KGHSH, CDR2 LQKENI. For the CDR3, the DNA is TGTGCCAGCTCACCCCCTAGCGGTTCGGACTACAATGAGCAGTTCTTC. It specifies CASSPPSGSDYNEQFF.

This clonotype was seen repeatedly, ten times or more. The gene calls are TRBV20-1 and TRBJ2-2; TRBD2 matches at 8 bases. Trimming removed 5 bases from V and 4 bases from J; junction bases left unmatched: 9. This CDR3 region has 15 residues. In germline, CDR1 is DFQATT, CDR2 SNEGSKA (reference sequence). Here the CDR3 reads CSASAGTSATGELFF. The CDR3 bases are TGCAGTGCTTCAGCCGGGACTAGTGCCACCGGGGAGCTGTTTTTT.

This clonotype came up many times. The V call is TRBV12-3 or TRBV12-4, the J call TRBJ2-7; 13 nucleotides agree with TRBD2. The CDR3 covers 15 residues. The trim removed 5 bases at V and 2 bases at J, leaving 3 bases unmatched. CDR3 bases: TGTGCCAGCAGTAAAGGACTAGCGGGAGCCTACGAGCAGTACTTC. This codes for CASSKGLAGAYEQYF.

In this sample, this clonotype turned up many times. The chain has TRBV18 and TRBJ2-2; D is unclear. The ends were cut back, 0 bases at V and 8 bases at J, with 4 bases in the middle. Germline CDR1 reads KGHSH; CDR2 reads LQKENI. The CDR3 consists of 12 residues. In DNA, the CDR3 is TGTGCCAGCTCACCACCGTCTGGGGAGCTGTTTTTT. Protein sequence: CASSPPSGELFF.

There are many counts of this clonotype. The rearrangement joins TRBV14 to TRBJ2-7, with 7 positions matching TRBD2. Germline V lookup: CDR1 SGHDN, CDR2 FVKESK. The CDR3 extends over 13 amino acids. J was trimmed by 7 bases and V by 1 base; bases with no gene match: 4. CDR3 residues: CASSQGPAGEQYF. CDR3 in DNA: TGTGCCAGCAGCCAAGGACCAGCGGGGGAGCAGTACTTC. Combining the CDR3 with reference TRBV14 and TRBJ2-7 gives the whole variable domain EAGVTQFPSHSVIEKGQTVTLRCDPISGHDNLYWYRRVMGKEIKFLLHFVKESKQDESGMPNNRFLAERTGGTYSTLKVQPAELEDSGVYFCASSQGPAGEQYFGPGTRLTVT.

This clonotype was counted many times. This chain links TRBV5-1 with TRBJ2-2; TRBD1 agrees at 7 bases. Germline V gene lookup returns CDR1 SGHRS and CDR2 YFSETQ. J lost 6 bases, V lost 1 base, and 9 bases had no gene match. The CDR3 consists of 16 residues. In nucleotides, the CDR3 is TGCGCCAGCAGCTTGACCCTGACAGGGTCGGCCGGGGAGCTGTTTTTT. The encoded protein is CASSLTLTGSAGELFF.

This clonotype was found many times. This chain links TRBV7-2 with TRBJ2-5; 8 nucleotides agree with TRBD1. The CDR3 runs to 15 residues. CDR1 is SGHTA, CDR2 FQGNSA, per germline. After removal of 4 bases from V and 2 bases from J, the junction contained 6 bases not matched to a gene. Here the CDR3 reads CASSSDRGRQETQYF. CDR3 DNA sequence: TGTGCCAGCAGCTCAGACAGGGGTCGTCAAGAGACCCAGTACTTC. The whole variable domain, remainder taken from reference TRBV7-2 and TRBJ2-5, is GAGVSQSPSNKVTEKGKDVELRCDPISGHTALYWYRQSLGQGLEFLIYFQGNSAPDKSGLPSDRFSAERTGGSVSTLTIQRTQQEDSAVYLCASSSDRGRQETQYFGPGTRLLVL.

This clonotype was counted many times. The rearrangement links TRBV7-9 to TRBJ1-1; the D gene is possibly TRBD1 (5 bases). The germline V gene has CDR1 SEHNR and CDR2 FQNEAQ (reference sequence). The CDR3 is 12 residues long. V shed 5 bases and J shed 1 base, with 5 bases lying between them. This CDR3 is CASSTGNTEAFF. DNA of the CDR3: TGTGCCAGCAGCACAGGGAACACTGAAGCTTTCTTT. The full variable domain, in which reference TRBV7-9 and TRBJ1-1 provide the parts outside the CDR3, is DTGVSQNPRHKITKRGQNVTFRCDPISEHNRLYWYRQTLGQGPEFLTYFQNEAQLEKSRLLSDRFSAERPKGSFSTLEIQRTEQGDSAMYLCASSTGNTEAFFGQGTRLTVV.

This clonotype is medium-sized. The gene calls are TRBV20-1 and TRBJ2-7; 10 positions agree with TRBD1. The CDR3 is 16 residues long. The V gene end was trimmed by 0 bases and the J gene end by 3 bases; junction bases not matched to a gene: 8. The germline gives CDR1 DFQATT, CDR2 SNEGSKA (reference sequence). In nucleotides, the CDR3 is TGCAGTGCTAGAGATCTTTACGGACAGGGGGACTACGAGCAGTACTTC. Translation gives CSARDLYGQGDYEQYF.

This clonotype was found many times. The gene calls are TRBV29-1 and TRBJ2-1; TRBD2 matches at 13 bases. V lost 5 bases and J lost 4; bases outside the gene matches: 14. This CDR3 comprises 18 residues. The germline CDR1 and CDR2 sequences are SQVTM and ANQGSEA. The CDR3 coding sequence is TGCAGCGTTCAACTAGCGGGAGGGCTCGGAAGCTGGTACAATGAGCAGTTCTTC. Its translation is CSVQLAGGLGSWYNEQFF.

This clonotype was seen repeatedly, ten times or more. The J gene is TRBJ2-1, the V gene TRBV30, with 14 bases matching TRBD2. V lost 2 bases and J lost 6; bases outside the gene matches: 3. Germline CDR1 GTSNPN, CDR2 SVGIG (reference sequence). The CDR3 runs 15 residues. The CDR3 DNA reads TGTGCCTGGAGTTCGGGACTAGCGGGAGCCAATGAGCAGTTCTTC. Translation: CAWSSGLAGANEQFF.

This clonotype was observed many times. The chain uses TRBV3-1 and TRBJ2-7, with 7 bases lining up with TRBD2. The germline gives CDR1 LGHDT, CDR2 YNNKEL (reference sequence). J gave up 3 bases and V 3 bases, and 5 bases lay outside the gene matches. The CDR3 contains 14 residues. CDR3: CASSQGAGSYEQYF. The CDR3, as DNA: TGTGCCAGCAGCCAGGGAGCGGGAAGCTACGAGCAGTACTTC.

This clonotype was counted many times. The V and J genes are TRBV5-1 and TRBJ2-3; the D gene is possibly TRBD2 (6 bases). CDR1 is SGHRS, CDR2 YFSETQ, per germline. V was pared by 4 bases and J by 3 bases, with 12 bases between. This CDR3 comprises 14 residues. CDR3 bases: TGCGCCAGCAGCCTCCGGGACTCTACAGATACGCAGTATTTT. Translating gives CASSLRDSTDTQYF.

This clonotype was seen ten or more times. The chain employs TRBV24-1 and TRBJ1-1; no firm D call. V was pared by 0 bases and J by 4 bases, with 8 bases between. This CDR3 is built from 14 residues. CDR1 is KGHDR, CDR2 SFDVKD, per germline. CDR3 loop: CATSDLPRSTEAFF. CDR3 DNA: TGTGCCACCAGTGATTTGCCCCGAAGCACTGAAGCTTTCTTT.

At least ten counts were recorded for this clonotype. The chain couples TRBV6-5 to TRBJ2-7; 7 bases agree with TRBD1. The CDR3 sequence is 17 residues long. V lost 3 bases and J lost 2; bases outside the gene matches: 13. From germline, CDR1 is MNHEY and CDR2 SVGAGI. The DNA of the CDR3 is TGTGCCAGCAGTTATCGCCCTCCGGGACAGCGGACCTACGAGCAGTACTTC. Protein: CASSYRPPGQRTYEQYF.

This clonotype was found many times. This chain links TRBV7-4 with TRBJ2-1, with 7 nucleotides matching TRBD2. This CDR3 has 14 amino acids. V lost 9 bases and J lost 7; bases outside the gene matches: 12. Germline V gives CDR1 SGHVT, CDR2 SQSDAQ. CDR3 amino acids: CASPRQRDRNEQFF. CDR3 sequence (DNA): TGTGCCAGTCCTAGACAGCGGGATAGGAATGAGCAGTTCTTC.

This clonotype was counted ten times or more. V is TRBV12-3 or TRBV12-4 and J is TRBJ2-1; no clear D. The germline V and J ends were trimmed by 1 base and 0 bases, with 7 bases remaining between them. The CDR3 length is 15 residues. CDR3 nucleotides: TGTGCCAGCAGTTTAGAGTTTGCCTCCTACAATGAGCAGTTCTTC. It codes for CASSLEFASYNEQFF.

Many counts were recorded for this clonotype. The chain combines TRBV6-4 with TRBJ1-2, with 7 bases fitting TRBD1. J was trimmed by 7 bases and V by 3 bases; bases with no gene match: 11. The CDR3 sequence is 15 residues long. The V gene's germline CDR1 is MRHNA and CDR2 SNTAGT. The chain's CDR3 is CASSEKTGTGFGYTF. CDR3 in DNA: TGTGCCAGCAGTGAAAAGACAGGGACTGGCTTTGGCTACACCTTC.